One and the same sample provided the 8 T cell receptor beta chains below, sequenced in a study of shared clonotypes between healthy human individuals. TCRdb keeps only in-frame clones here, not all; method: immunoSEQ multiplex PCR. The data contain approximately 2.3 million clones, 90% to 95% of them singletons. Sequencing was performed on naive CD4+ T cells from PBMCs. Described subset: CD45RA+ positively selected. The source of these receptors is a man aged 18 to 35 in good health. Some clones in this sample may be carry-over from other donors' samples.

The chain has TRBV7-6 and TRBJ2-7; no clear D. The CDR3 contains 16 residues. Trimming left V 5 bases short and J 3 bases short, with 20 bases between. The germline CDR1 and CDR2 sequences are SGHVS and FNYEAQ. CDR3 sequence (DNA): TGTGCCAGCAGCCCCTTCGACTCGGCAGGCCGCTACGAGCAGTACTTC. It translates to CASSPFDSAGRYEQYF.

This clone was recorded only once. The genes are TRBV5-1 and TRBJ2-5; either TRBD1 or TRBD2 may fit D (5 bases each). Trimming pared 4 bases from V and 2 bases from J, leaving 12 bases between. CDR1 is SGHRS, CDR2 YFSETQ, per germline. The CDR3 loop spans 14 amino acids. The chain's CDR3 is CASSAGTPQETQYF. DNA of the CDR3: TGCGCCAGCAGCGCCGGGACGCCTCAAGAGACCCAGTACTTC.

The genes are TRBV7-2 and TRBJ2-7; TRBD1 matches 9 bases. Germline loops: CDR1 SGHTA, CDR2 FQGNSA. This CDR3 has 15 amino acids. V shed 2 bases and J 3 bases; nucleotides not matched to a gene: 5. Here the CDR3 reads CASSLSGTGLYEQYF. CDR3 DNA: TGTGCCAGCAGCTTATCCGGGACAGGGCTCTACGAGCAGTACTTC.

CDR3 loop: CASRDFSGNTIYF. As DNA, the CDR3 is TGTGCCAGCAGGGACTTCTCTGGAAACACCATATATTTT. The gene calls are TRBV2 and TRBJ1-3; D is uncertain. This CDR3 has 13 residues. Trimming removed 6 bases at V and 0 bases at J, with 6 bases between. Germline CDR1 is SNHLY and CDR2 is FYNNEI.

V and J are TRBV10-1 and TRBJ2-1; D possibly corresponds to TRBD2 (6 bases). Trimming removed 8 bases from V and 6 bases from J, with 17 bases in between. The CDR3 contains 14 residues. In germline, CDR1 is WNHNN, CDR2 SYGVQD (reference sequence). CDR3 sequence: CASGGLGLCNEQFF. Written as DNA, the CDR3 is TGCGCCAGCGGGGGACTGGGCCTCTGCAATGAGCAGTTCTTC.

The CDR3 nucleotides read TGCAGTGCTAGACACGGAGGTGAAGCTTTCTTT. Protein: CSARHGGEAFF. This rearrangement joins TRBV20-1 to TRBJ1-1; D is undetermined. With 2 bases removed from V and 7 bases from J, the gap between germline ends came to 8 bases. Germline CDR1 is DFQATT and CDR2 is SNEGSKA (reference sequence). The CDR3 is 11 amino acids.

The rearrangement links TRBV9 to TRBJ2-3; 8 bases are a match to TRBD1. This CDR3 region has 16 residues. V shed 0 bases, J shed 1 base, and the junction held 4 bases outside the gene matches. Germline assignment: CDR1 SGDLS and CDR2 YYNGEE. Here the CDR3 DNA reads TGTGCCAGCAGCGTAGACAGGGGGTTAGGCACAGATACGCAGTATTTT. It specifies CASSVDRGLGTDTQYF. Full variable domain (rest looked up from reference TRBV9 and TRBJ2-3): DSGVTQTPKHLITATGQRVTLRCSPRSGDLSVYWYQQSLDQGLQFLIQYYNGEERAKGNILERFSAQQFPDLHSELNLSSLELGDSALYFCASSVDRGLGTDTQYFGPGTRLTVL.

The chain couples TRBV5-1 to TRBJ2-2; D remains unclear. Germline CDR1 reads SGHRS; CDR2 reads YFSETQ. This CDR3 is built from 15 residues. The V end was cut by 4 bases, the J end by 7 bases, with 17 bases between. This CDR3 reads CASSPWAGSNGELFF. CDR3 coding DNA: TGCGCCAGCAGCCCGTGGGCAGGTAGTAACGGGGAGCTGTTTTTT.